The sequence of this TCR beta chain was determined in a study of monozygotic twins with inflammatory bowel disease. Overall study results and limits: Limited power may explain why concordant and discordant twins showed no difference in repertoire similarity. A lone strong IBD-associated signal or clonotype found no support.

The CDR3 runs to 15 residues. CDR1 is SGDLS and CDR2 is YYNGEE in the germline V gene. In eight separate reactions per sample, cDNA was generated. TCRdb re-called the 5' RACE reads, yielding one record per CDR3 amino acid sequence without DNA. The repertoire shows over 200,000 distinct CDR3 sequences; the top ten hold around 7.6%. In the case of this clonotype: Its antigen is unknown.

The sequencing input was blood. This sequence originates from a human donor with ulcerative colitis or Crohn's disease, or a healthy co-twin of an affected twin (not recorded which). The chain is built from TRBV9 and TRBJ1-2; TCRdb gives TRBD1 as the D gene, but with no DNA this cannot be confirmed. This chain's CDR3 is CASSVTDRGTYGYTF.